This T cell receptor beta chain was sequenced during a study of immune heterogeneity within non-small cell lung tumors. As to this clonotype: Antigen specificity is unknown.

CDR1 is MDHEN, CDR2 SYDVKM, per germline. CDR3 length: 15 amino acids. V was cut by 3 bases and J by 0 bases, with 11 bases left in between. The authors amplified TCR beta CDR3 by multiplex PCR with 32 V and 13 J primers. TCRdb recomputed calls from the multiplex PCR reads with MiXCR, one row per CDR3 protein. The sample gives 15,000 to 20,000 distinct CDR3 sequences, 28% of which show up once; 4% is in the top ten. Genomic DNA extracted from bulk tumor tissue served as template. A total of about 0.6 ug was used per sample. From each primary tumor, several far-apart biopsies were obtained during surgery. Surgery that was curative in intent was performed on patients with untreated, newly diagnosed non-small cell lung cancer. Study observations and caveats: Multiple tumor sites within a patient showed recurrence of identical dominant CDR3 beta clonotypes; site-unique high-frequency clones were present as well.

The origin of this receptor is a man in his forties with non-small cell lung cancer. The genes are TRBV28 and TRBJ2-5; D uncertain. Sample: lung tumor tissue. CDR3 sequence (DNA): TGTGCCAGCAGTTTGAGCAGAACGTACCAAGAGACCCAGTACTTC. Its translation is CASSLSRTYQETQYF.